This TCR beta chain was retrieved from a study of Ad26.COV2.S vaccination and SARS-CoV-2 variants listed by TCRdb under 2021. The study in broad terms: Vaccine-arm donors were drawn from COV1001, a multicentre, randomized, double-blind, placebo-controlled phase I-IIa trial of Ad26.COV2.S in healthy adults. Investigators did not know the trial group allocation while performing experiments and assessing outcomes. Ad26.COV2.S was administered intramuscularly at a dose of 5x10^10 or 1x10^11 viral particles, either as one shot or as two shots given 56 days apart. Trial participants were randomized into five groups of five, in which low-dose or high-dose Ad26.COV2.S was given once or twice, or placebo was given on both occasions. Sequencing of the TCRbeta repertoire served to evaluate the specificity and breadth of SARS-CoV-2-reactive T cell receptors following Ad26.COV2.S vaccination. The TCR-sequenced set comprised approximately 32 samples: around 20 Ad26.COV2.S vaccine recipients, 5 placebo recipients and 8 SARS-CoV-2 convalescent individuals. Broader findings and caveats from the paper: Higher spike-specific TCR breadth was observed in Ad26.COV2.S recipients than in placebo recipients (P = 0.0014). The study was not powered to compare responses between vaccine doses or regimens. The authors noted that the TCR breadth and depth analyses may have underestimated total T cell responses. Non-spike TCR breadth was comparable between vaccine and placebo recipients, consistent with the vaccine containing only spike. After vaccination, spike-specific CD8+ and CD4+ T cell responses were reported to show substantial breadth.

The immunoSEQ Assay was the method used to sequence TCRbeta CDR3 regions. After extraction, genomic DNA underwent amplification by bias-controlled multiplex PCR, followed by high-throughput sequencing. The study's processing was this. To quantify the absolute abundance of every unique TCRbeta CDR3 region, sequences were collapsed and filtered. T cell fraction was estimated by normalizing TCRbeta template counts to usable DNA, which was measured by amplifying reference genes present in all nucleated cells. Repertoire TCRs were annotated as SARS-CoV-2-specific by exact matching of V gene, CDR3 amino acid sequence and J gene to a known reactive TCR set. MIRA supplied the reference SARS-CoV-2 TCR set, which was filtered for enrichment in COVID-19-positive ImmuneCODE repertoires so that public or cross-reactive TCRs were removed. Using the MIRA antigens, annotated TCRs were further analysed by specific ORF or by position within an ORF. Depth was the summed frequency of annotated unique rearrangements, while breadth was defined as annotated unique rearrangements over total unique productive rearrangements. Group comparisons of TCR breadth used two-sided Wilcoxon rank-sum tests. TCRdb holds this immuneACCESS table with in-frame rearrangements only. Some clones are missing; in checked studies, unresolved V genes explain under half, and the rest has no known cause. The V and J calls and clone size were taken over from that table, and D and trimming were inferred from the DNA. The sample table holds a few hundred thousand clones, of which around 87% were seen once. The ten biggest clones cover around 3.6% of the sample.

Sample treatment or condition, as interpreted from the label and publication: roughly 20 received Ad26.COV2.S at low or high dose, single or two shots; 5 received placebo; per-sample allocation not given. For vaccine and placebo recipients, the sequenced repertoires came from samples collected on day 63 after the first injection. Between 29 July and 7 August 2020, Cohort 1b enrolled approximately 26 adults aged 18-55 years at one site in Boston, USA. Ad26.COV2.S was a replication-incompetent adenovirus type 26 vector that expressed a prefusion-stabilized SARS-CoV-2 spike protein derived from the original Wuhan strain. The CDR3 measures 15 amino acids from cysteine to phenylalanine. Left in the record is the CDR3 DNA by itself, 45 bases read in frame from the first base. V lost 5 bases and J lost 4 bases, and the count of bases not matched to a germline gene is 5. Sequences SGHTA (CDR1) and FQGNSA (CDR2) are obtained from the germline V gene.

This clone was counted a single time. The clone's antigen remains unknown. Per-nucleotide qualities are absent, and no much larger clonotype sits a single base away. The receptor's source is a person aged 18 to 65 who received the Ad26.COV2.S COVID-19 vaccine or a placebo. Here the chain combines TRBV7-2 and TRBJ2-2; 9 bases in the junction line up with TRBD1. Sequences were derived from peripheral blood, sampled in a trial of Ad26.COV2.S vaccine versus placebo. CDR3 sequence: CASSTRQGGTGELFF. The DNA sequence is as follows: TGTGCCAGCAGCACTCGACAGGGGGGCACCGGGGAGCTGTTTTTT.